This note documents a single TCR beta chain sequence. Its antigen remains unknown. This record comes from a study of tumor and adjacent non-tumor tissue in lung cancer. Study overall: Histology: under 15 adenocarcinoma, a couple of squamous cell carcinoma, 1 small cell lung cancer. Study-wide results and caveats: Tumor tissue had significantly higher TCR diversity than normal lung.

Deletions cut 7 bases from V and 0 bases from J, with 16 bases between. Germline CDR1 MNHEY, CDR2 SVGAGI. This CDR3 comprises 17 residues. The library came from three nested PCR rounds adapted from ARM-PCR protocols. TCRdb ran MiXCR on the multiplex PCR reads and lists one entry per CDR3 protein. Of about 67,000 distinct CDR3 sequences in the sample, more than 75% are singletons; the top ten hold 40% to 45%. No cell sorting was done before RNA was extracted from the tissue. This non-tumor lung sample came from over 3 cm beyond the tumor edge. The sequenced sample was distant non-tumor lung tissue. This sequence was found in a man between 60 and 70 years old with non-small cell lung cancer. The genes are TRBV6-5 and TRBJ1-6, with D possibly matching TRBD1 (5 bases). CDR3 residues: CASNTGTLSSYNSPLHF. DNA for the CDR3: TGTGCCAGCAATACTGGGACTTTGAGCTCCTATAATTCACCCCTCCACTTT.